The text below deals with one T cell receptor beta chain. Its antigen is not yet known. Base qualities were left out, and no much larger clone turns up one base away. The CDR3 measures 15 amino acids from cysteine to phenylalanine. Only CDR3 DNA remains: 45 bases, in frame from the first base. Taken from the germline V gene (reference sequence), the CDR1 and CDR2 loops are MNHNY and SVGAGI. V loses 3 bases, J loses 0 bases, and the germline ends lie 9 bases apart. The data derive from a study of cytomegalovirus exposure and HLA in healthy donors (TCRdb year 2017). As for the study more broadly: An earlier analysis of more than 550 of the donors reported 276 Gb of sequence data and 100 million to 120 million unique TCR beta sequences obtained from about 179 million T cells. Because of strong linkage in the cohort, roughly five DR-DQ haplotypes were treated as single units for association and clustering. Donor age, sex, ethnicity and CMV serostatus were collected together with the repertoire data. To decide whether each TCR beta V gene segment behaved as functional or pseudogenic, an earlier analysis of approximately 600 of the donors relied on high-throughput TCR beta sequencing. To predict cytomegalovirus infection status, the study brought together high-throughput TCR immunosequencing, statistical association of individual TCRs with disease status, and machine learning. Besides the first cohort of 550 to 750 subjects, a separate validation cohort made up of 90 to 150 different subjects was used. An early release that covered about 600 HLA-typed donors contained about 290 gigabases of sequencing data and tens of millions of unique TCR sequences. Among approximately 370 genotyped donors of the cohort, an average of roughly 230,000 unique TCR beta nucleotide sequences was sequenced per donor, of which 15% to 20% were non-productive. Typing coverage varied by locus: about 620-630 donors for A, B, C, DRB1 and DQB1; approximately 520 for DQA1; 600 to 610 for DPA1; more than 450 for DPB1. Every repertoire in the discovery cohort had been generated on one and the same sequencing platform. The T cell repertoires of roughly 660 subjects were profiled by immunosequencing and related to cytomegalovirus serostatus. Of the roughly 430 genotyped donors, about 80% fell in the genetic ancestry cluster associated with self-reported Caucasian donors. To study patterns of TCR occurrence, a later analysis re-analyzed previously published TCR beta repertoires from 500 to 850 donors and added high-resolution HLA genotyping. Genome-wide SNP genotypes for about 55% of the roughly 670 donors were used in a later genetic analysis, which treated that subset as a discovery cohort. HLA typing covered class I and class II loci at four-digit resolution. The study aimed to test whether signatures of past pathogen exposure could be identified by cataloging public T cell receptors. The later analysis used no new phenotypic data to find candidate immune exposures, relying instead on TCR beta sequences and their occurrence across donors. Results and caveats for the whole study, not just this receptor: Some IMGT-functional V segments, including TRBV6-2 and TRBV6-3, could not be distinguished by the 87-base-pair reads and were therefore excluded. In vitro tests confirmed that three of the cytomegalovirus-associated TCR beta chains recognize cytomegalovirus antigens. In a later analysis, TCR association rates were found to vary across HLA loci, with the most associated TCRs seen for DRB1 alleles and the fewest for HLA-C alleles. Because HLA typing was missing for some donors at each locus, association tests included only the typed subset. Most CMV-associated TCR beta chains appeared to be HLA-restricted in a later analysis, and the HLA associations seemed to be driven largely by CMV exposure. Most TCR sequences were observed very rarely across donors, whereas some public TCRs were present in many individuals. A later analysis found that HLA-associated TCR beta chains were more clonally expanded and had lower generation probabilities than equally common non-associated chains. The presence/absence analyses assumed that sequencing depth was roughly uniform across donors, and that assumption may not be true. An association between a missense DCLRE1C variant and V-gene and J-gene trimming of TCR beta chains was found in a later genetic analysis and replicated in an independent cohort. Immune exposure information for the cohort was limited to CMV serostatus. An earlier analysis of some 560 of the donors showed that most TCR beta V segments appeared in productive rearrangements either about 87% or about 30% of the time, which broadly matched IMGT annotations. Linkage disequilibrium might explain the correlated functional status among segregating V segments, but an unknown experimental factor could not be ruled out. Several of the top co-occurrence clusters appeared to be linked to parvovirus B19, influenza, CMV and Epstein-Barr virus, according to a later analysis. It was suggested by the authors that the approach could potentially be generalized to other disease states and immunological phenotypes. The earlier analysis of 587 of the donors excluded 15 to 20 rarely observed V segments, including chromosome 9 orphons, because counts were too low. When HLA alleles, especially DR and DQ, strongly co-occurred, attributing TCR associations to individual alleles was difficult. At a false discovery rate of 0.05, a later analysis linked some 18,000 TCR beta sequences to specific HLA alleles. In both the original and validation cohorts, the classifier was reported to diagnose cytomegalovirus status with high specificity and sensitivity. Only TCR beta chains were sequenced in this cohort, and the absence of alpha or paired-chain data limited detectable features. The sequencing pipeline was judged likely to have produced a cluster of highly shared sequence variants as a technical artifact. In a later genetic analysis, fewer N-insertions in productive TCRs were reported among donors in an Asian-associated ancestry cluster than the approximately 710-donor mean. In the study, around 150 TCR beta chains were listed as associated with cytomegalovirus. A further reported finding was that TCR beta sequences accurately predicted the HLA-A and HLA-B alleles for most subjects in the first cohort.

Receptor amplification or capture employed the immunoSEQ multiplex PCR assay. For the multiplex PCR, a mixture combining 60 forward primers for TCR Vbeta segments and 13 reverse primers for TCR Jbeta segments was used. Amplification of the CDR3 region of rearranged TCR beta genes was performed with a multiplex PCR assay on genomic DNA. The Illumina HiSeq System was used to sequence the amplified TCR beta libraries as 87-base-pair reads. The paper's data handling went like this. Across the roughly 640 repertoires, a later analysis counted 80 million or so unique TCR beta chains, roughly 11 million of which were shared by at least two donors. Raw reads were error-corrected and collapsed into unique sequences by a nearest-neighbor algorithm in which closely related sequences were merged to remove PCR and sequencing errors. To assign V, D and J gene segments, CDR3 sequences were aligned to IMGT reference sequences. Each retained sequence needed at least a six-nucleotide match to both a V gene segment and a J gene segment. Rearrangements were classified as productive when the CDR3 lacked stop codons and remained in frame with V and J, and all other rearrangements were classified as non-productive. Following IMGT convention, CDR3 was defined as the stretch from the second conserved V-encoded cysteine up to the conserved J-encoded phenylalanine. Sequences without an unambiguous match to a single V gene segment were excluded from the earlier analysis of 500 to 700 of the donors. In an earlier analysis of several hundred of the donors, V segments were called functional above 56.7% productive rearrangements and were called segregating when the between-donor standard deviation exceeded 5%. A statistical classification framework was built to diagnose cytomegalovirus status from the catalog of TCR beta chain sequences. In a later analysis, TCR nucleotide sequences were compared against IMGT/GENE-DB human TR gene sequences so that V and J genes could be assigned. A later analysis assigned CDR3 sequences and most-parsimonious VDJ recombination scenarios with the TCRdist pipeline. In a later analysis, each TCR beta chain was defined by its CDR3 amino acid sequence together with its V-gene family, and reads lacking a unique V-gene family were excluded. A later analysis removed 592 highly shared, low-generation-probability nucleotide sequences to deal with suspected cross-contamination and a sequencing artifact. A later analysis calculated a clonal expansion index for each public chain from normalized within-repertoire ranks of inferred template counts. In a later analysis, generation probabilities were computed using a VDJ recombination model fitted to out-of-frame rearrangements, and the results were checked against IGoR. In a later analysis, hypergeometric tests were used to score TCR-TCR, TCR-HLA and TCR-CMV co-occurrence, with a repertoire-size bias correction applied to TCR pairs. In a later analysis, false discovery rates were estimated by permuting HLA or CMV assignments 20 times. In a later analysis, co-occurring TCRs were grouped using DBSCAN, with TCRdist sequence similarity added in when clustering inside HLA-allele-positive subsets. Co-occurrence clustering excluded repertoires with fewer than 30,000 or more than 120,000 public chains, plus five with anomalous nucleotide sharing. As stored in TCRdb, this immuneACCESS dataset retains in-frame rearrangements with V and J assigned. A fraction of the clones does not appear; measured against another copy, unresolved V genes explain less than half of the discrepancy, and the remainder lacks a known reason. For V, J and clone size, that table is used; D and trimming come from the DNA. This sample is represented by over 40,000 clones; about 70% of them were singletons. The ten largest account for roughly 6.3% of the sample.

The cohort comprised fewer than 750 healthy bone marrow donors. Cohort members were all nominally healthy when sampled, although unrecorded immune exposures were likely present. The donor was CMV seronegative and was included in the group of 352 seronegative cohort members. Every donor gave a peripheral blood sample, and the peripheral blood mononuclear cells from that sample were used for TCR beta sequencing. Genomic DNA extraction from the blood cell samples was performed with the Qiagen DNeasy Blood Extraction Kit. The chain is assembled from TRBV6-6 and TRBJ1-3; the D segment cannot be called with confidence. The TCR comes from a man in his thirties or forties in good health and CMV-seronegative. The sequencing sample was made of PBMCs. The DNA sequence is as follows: TGTGCCAGCAGTTATGAGGTCCTCTCTGGAAACACCATATATTTT. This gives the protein CASSYEVLSGNTIYF.